This T cell receptor (beta chain) was sequenced in a study of cytomegalovirus exposure and HLA in healthy donors. Broader study findings: Because they were indistinguishable, some V segments, including TRBV6-2 and TRBV6-3, were excluded.

The primer mix had 60 Vbeta and 13 Jbeta primers. Some clones are missing from TCRdb's copy, which holds only in-frame ones; the method was immunoSEQ multiplex PCR. The sample yields approximately 40,000 clones, about 66% seen once. In regard to this clone: What it recognizes is unknown.

This CDR3 is 15 amino acids long. The V gene end was trimmed by 4 bases and the J gene end by 3 bases; junction bases not matched to a gene: 5. CDR1 is SGHRS and CDR2 is YFSETQ in the germline V gene. The specimen sequenced was PBMCs. This TCR was sampled from a man between 45 and 60 years old in good health and CMV-seropositive. The chain employs TRBV5-1 and TRBJ2-7; 12 positions match TRBD1. The CDR3 is CASSKGQGASYEQYF. CDR3 nucleotides: TGCGCCAGCAGCAAGGGACAGGGGGCGAGCTACGAGCAGTACTTC.